These T cell receptor beta chains were read from a single sample in a study of cytomegalovirus exposure and HLA in healthy donors. The repertoire was sequenced with immunoSEQ multiplex PCR; TCRdb's copy has only in-frame clones and lacks some. The sample table includes some 110,000 clones. Material for sequencing was PBMCs. These receptors were obtained from a man under 40 in good health and CMV-seronegative. Both conserved end residues are part of each CDR3. Fields, in order: J gene, V gene, D gene, CDR3 DNA, CDR3 protein. A D gene is named only where the DNA matches it firmly.

TRBJ1-2 | TRBV4-1 | TRBD1 | TGCGCCAGCAGCCACGTGGGACAGGGCGACTATGGCTACACCTTC | CASSHVGQGDYGYTF
TRBJ1-5 | TRBV30 | NA | TGTGCCTGGAGTTCGCCGACGGGGAATCAGCCCCAGCATTTT | CAWSSPTGNQPQHF
TRBJ2-5 | TRBV7-3 | TRBD1 | TGTGCCAGCAGCGAGAGCGGCAGGGGGGAGACCCAGTACTTC | CASSESGRGETQYF
TRBJ1-2 | TRBV7-9 | NA | TGTGCCAGCAGCGCCGGAGGTCGGGGGGCCGGGGGCTACACCTTC | CASSAGGRGAGGYTF
TRBJ2-2 | TRBV4-1 | NA | TGCGCCAGCAGCCAAGCACAGAGCGGGGAGCTGTTTTTT | CASSQAQSGELFF
TRBJ2-2 | TRBV4-3 | NA | TGCGCCAGCAGCCAAGATCGGGAGACAGCTTACACCGGGGAGCTGTTTTTT | CASSQDRETAYTGELFF
TRBJ1-1 | TRBV2 | NA | TGTGCCAGCACATCAGGGCCGAGCACTGAAGCTTTCTTT | CASTSGPSTEAFF
TRBJ2-3 | TRBV30 | NA | TGTGCCTGGAGTACCTCGGGTAGCGCCCCAGATACGCAGTATTTT | CAWSTSGSAPDTQYF
TRBJ2-5 | TRBV7-2 | NA | TGTGCCAGCAGCCTAACGCCCCTTAGGGAGCAGTACTTC | CASSLTPLREQYF
TRBJ2-2 | TRBV7-2 | TRBD2 | TGTGCCAGCAGCCCTCCCGGACTAGCGGGAGGGACCGGGGAGCTGTTTTTT | CASSPPGLAGGTGELFF
TRBJ2-1 | TRBV19 | TRBD2 | TGTGCCAGCAGTATGCGGGAGGGTGAGCAGTTCTTC | CASSMREGEQFF
TRBJ2-2 | TRBV9 | NA | TGTGCCAGCAGTATGTCCACCGGGGAGCTGTTTTTT | CASSMSTGELFF
TRBJ1-1 | TRBV13 | NA | TGTGCCAGCAGAAATCGGGGTGAAGCTTTCTTT | CASRNRGEAFF
TRBJ1-5 | TRBV30 | NA | TGTGCCTGGGGATACGACACCGCAGGGCAGCCCCAGCATTTT | CAWGYDTAGQPQHF
TRBJ2-3 | TRBV28 | NA | TGTGCCAGCGCCGCGAGGTATGCCGCGGATACGCAGTATTTT | CASAARYAADTQYF
TRBJ1-1 | TRBV30 | NA | TGTGCCTGGAGTCAGGACAGCCTGAACACTGAAGCTTTCTTT | CAWSQDSLNTEAFF
TRBJ1-1 | TRBV30 | NA | TGTGCCTGGAGTCGACTCATGGGTGAAGCTTTCTTT | CAWSRLMGEAFF
TRBJ2-3 | TRBV5-4 | TRBD2 | TGTGCCAGCAGCTTCCTGACTAGCGGGAGGGCCGGAGATACGCAGTATTTT | CASSFLTSGRAGDTQYF
TRBJ1-1 | TRBV28 | TRBD1 | TGTGCCAGCAGTTCGACCGGACAGGGTACCACTGAAGCTTTCTTT | CASSSTGQGTTEAFF
TRBJ1-3 | TRBV2 | TRBD1 | TGTGCCAGCAGTGTGTCGGGACAGGGAGAAAACACCATATATTTT | CASSVSGQGENTIYF
TRBJ2-7 | TRBV29-1 | NA | TGCAGCGTTGAAGATCGTCAAGGGACTTTCTACGAGCAGTACTTC | CSVEDRQGTFYEQYF
TRBJ1-2 | TRBV7-2 | TRBD1 | TGTGCCAGCAGCTTTTTCAGGGGGGAGTCTAGCGGCTACACCTTC | CASSFFRGESSGYTF
TRBJ2-1 | TRBV7-9 | NA | TGTGCCAGCAGCTCCCTCTACAATGAGCAGTTCTTC | CASSSLYNEQFF
TRBJ1-2 | TRBV5-5 | TRBD1 | TGTGCCAGCAGCGGCGGGACAGGGATTGGATTCTATGGCTACACCTTC | CASSGGTGIGFYGYTF
TRBJ2-6 | TRBV5-6 | TRBD1 | TGTGCCAGCAGCTCTTCGGACAGGCCGAGCTCTGGGGCCAACGTCCTGACTTTC | CASSSSDRPSSGANVLTF
TRBJ2-1 | TRBV5-4 | NA | TGTGCCAGCAGCTTACTAGGGCGGGAGCAGTTCTTC | CASSLLGREQFF
TRBJ1-4 | TRBV14 | TRBD1 | TGTGCCAGCAGCCCTGGACAGGGGGCTCACGAAAAACTGTTTTTT | CASSPGQGAHEKLFF
TRBJ2-3 | TRBV4-2 | NA | TGTGCCAGCAGCCAAGCCCTCCCGGGAACCCAGAAGGTGCCAGATACGCAGTATTTT | CASSQALPGTQKVPDTQYF
TRBJ1-1 | TRBV10-3 | NA | TGTGCCATCAGTGAGTCAGGGGAAAACACTGAAGCTTTCTTT | CAISESGENTEAFF